This T cell receptor beta chain is from a study of blood T cell repertoires in COVID-19. Across the study: COVID-19 samples from acute and convalescent phases originated in the United States, Italy and Spain.

Under the authors' procedure: Estimated nucleated cell counts came from reference gene primer amplification. The repertoire was sequenced with immunoSEQ multiplex PCR; TCRdb's copy has only in-frame clones and lacks some. V, J and clone size reflect that table, while D and trimming were determined from the DNA. The sample consists of fewer than 150,000 clones, roughly four fifths of them appearing once. The CDR3 is made up of 15 amino acids. With V trimmed by 5 bases and J by 5 bases, 12 bases remained unmatched. The germline V gene has CDR1 SGHRS and CDR2 YFSETQ. The sequence was obtained from a woman older than 75 in a cohort sampled during active or convalescent COVID-19. Specimen: peripheral blood. The chain has TRBV5-1 and TRBJ2-5; 7 bases are a match to TRBD2. The CDR3 coding sequence is TGCGCCAGCAGTCTTTCTCGGGGGGTGAGGGAGACCCAGTACTTC. Translating gives CASSLSRGVRETQYF. Looking up the rest from reference TRBV5-1 and TRBJ2-5 gives the full variable domain: KAGVTQTPRYLIKTRGQQVTLSCSPISGHRSVSWYQQTPGQGLQFLFEYFSETQRNKGNFPGRFSGRQFSNSRSEMNVSTLELGDSALYLCASSLSRGVRETQYFGPGTRLLVL.